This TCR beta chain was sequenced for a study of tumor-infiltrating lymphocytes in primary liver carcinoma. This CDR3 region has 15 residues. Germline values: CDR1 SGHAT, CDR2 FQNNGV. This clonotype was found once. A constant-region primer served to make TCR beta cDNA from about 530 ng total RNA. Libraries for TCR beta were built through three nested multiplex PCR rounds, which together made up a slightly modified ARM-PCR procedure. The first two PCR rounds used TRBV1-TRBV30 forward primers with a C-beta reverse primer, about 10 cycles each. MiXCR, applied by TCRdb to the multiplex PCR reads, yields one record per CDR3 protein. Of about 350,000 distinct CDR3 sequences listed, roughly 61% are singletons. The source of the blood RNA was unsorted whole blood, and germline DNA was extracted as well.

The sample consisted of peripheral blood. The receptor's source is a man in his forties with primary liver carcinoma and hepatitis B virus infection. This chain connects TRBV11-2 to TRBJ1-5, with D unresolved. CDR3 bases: TGTGAAAGCAGCTTCGGGGAGGATAACAATCAGCCCCAGCATTTT. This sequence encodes CESSFGEDNNQPQHF.